Each of the 25 T cell receptor beta chains below was sequenced from the same sample in a study of shared clonotypes between healthy human individuals. Positively selected for CCR7, the CD45RO-negative cells used as naive CD8 cells excluded terminally differentiated effector memory CD45RA+ cells. Method: immunoSEQ multiplex PCR; TCRdb's copy keeps in-frame clones and lacks some. This table has about 2 million clones, just under 95% appearing once. Sequencing was done on a sample of naive CD8+ T cells sorted from blood. The receptors here all came from a man between 18 and 29 years old in good health.

This clone was counted a few times. The CDR3 reads CASSATGSTGEAFF. The CDR3 nucleotides read TGTGCCAGCAGTGCTACTGGGTCGACAGGTGAAGCTTTCTTT. The chain is built from TRBV19 and TRBJ1-1, with D perhaps matching TRBD1 (6 bases). This CDR3 comprises 14 residues. Trimming shortened V by 9 bases and J by 7 bases, and 21 bases separated the two germline ends. Germline assignment: CDR1 LNHDA and CDR2 SQIVND (reference sequence).

The chain couples TRBV7-2 to TRBJ2-1, with no clear D. Germline values: CDR1 SGHTA, CDR2 FQGNSA. There are 12 residues in the CDR3. The V and J ends lost 2 bases and 3 bases respectively, with 2 bases between them. As DNA, the CDR3 is TGTGCCAGCAGCTTATTCTACAATGAGCAGTTCTTC. It encodes CASSLFYNEQFF.

The gene calls are TRBV4-2 and TRBJ2-7; 12 bases align to TRBD2. This CDR3 spans 16 amino acids. Germline V lookup: CDR1 LGHNA, CDR2 YNFKEQ. V shed 1 base and J 6 bases; nucleotides not matched to a gene: 7. The CDR3 loop reads CASSQVASGGDSEQYF. The CDR3 bases are TGTGCCAGCAGCCAAGTTGCTAGCGGGGGGGACAGCGAGCAGTACTTC.

This chain links TRBV5-1 with TRBJ2-7; 8 positions agree with TRBD1. Germline V CDR1 and CDR2: SGHRS, YFSETQ. The CDR3 is made up of 14 amino acids. V dropped 5 bases and J dropped 0; count of bases not matched to a gene: 4. The DNA of the CDR3 is TGCGCCAGCAGACCAGACAGGGGCTCCTACGAGCAGTACTTC. This encodes CASRPDRGSYEQYF.

The chain employs TRBV9 and TRBJ2-2, with 8 bases matching TRBD1. The CDR3 is 17 amino acids. Germline lookup yields CDR1 SGDLS and CDR2 YYNGEE. The trim removed 3 bases at V and 0 bases at J, leaving 7 bases unmatched. For the CDR3, the DNA is TGTGCCAGCAGCGGAAGAACAGGGGGAACGAACACCGGGGAGCTGTTTTTT. It specifies CASSGRTGGTNTGELFF.

The chain uses TRBV5-1 and TRBJ2-1; TRBD2 agrees at 13 bases. Germline-derived CDR1 and CDR2 are SGHRS and YFSETQ. The CDR3 length is 17 residues. V shed 0 bases and J 9 bases; nucleotides not matched to a gene: 9. The CDR3 DNA sequence: TGCGCCAGCAGCTTGGCCGACGGACTAGCGGGAGACGGTGAGCAGTTCTTC. Its translation: CASSLADGLAGDGEQFF.

The chain links TRBV2 to TRBJ2-7; the match to TRBD2 covers 10 bases. The CDR3 has 13 residues. Germline-derived CDR1 and CDR2 are SNHLY and FYNNEI. J was trimmed by 5 bases and V by 10 bases; bases with no gene match: 8. The CDR3 protein is CANDRLAGDEQYF. The CDR3 nucleotides are TGTGCCAACGACAGGCTAGCGGGAGACGAGCAGTACTTC.

The chain is built from TRBV7-9 and TRBJ2-7, with D unresolved. Germline values: CDR1 SEHNR, CDR2 FQNEAQ (reference sequence). This CDR3 has 14 amino acids. Trimming cost V 1 base and J 1 base, with 8 bases left between them. The CDR3 sequence: CASSLDTKSYEQYF. The CDR3 coding sequence is TGTGCCAGCAGCTTAGACACAAAGTCCTACGAGCAGTACTTC.

The V call is TRBV14, the J call TRBJ1-1, with 9 bases aligning to TRBD1. The CDR3 is 17 amino acids. V gave up 0 bases and J gave up 4 bases; unmatched junction bases: 9. CDR1 SGHDN and CDR2 FVKESK come from the germline V gene. The DNA for the CDR3 is TGTGCCAGCAGCCAAGATGGACAGGGGATAGCGAGCACTGAAGCTTTCTTT. Translation gives CASSQDGQGIASTEAFF.

Of note for this clone: Other DNA sequences in this specimen translate into the identical CDR3. V is TRBV4-1 and J is TRBJ2-7; the D is unclear. Trimming removed 6 bases from V and 0 bases from J, with 9 bases in between. The CDR3 contains 13 residues. From germline, CDR1 is MGHRA and CDR2 YSYEKL. CDR3 nucleotides: TGCGCCAGCAGTCCTGGACCCTCCTACGAGCAGTACTTC. This translates into CASSPGPSYEQYF.

The chain combines TRBV15 with TRBJ2-1; TRBD2 aligns across 15 bases. This CDR3 comprises 15 residues. Germline CDR1 and CDR2: LNHNV and YYDKDF (reference sequence). J was trimmed by 8 bases and V by 9 bases; bases with no gene match: 8. This chain's CDR3 is CATGLAGGPTDEQFF. The CDR3 DNA reads TGTGCCACGGGACTAGCGGGAGGACCAACGGATGAGCAGTTCTTC.

Concerning this clone: Other DNA sequences of this sample code for an identical CDR3. V gene TRBV27 combines with J gene TRBJ2-7; 8 nucleotides match TRBD2. Losses at the gene ends were 4 bases for V and 3 bases for J; bases not matched to a gene: 5. The CDR3 has 14 residues. Per the germline V gene, CDR1 is MNHEY and CDR2 is SMNVEV (reference sequence). The CDR3 is CASSSREGVYEQYF. The CDR3 bases are TGTGCCAGCAGTTCACGGGAGGGCGTCTACGAGCAGTACTTC.

This chain links TRBV27 with TRBJ2-3; D may be TRBD1 (6 bases). V lost 5 bases and J 2 bases, leaving 11 bases between the germline ends. The CDR3 has 14 amino acids. Germline CDR1 MNHEY, CDR2 SMNVEV (reference sequence). This CDR3 reads CASSPDRFTDTQYF. The CDR3 nucleotides read TGTGCCAGCAGTCCTGACAGGTTCACAGATACGCAGTATTTT.

The V gene is TRBV9, the J gene TRBJ1-2, with D perhaps TRBD1 (5 bases). The CDR3 sequence is 14 residues long. Per the germline V gene, CDR1 is SGDLS and CDR2 is YYNGEE. V lost 4 bases to trimming and J lost 4 bases, with 14 bases between them. The CDR3 sequence: CASSLPGGAYGYTF. The CDR3 DNA reads TGTGCCAGCAGCCTCCCGGGGGGAGCCTATGGCTACACCTTC.

This chain connects TRBV30 to TRBJ2-7, with D maybe TRBD2 (6 bases). This CDR3 region has 17 residues. Per germline, CDR1 GTSNPN and CDR2 SVGIG (reference sequence). The germline V and J ends were trimmed by 0 bases and 0 bases, with 18 bases remaining between them. CDR3 sequence reads: CAWSVQFAGPLSYEQYF. The DNA of the CDR3 is TGTGCCTGGAGTGTACAATTTGCGGGGCCTCTCTCCTACGAGCAGTACTTC.

The chain employs TRBV7-9 and TRBJ2-1; D is perhaps TRBD2 (7 bases). CDR1 and CDR2 from the germline V gene are SEHNR and FQNEAQ (reference sequence). The CDR3 has 16 residues. The germline V and J ends were trimmed by 4 bases and 9 bases, with 22 bases remaining between them. The CDR3 protein is CASSSSGGTSAGEQFF. The DNA of the CDR3 is TGTGCCAGCAGCTCCAGTGGGGGCACTAGCGCGGGTGAGCAGTTCTTC.

The chain has TRBV10-1 and TRBJ2-2, with TRBD2 matching over 13 bases. This CDR3 has 16 amino acids. Germline assignment: CDR1 WNHNN and CDR2 SYGVQD (reference sequence). Trimming at V came to 4 bases and at J to 3 bases, leaving 2 bases not matched to a gene. The CDR3 protein is CASSVGLAGDTGELFF. The CDR3 coding sequence is TGCGCCAGCAGTGTTGGACTAGCGGGGGACACCGGGGAGCTGTTTTTT.

V gene TRBV6-6 combines with J gene TRBJ1-1, with D possibly matching TRBD1 (5 bases). The ends were cut back, 7 bases at V and 4 bases at J, with 13 bases in the middle. Germline values: CDR1 MNHNY, CDR2 SVGAGI (reference sequence). The CDR3 extends over 13 amino acids. The CDR3 reads CASTPRGGTEAFF. The CDR3 DNA reads as TGTGCCAGCACCCCAAGGGGCGGCACTGAAGCTTTCTTT.

The chain couples TRBV28 to TRBJ2-1; 8 bases map to TRBD1. This CDR3 region has 14 residues. V trimming: 5 bases; J trimming: 2 bases; junction bases outside the gene matches: 2. Looked up from germline, CDR1 is MDHEN and CDR2 is SYDVKM. CDR3 nucleotide sequence: TGTGCCAGCAGTATACAGGGGGCCTACAATGAGCAGTTCTTC. Translated: CASSIQGAYNEQFF.

The V call is TRBV7-9, the J call TRBJ2-7; tentative D call: TRBD1 (5 bases). Between the trimmed V and J ends, which lost 5 bases and 5 bases, there was a span of 16 bases. The germline gives CDR1 SEHNR, CDR2 FQNEAQ (reference sequence). The CDR3 contains 14 residues. The CDR3 loop is CASSLGAGIHEQYF. As DNA, the CDR3 is TGTGCCAGCAGCCTTGGGGCAGGGATCCACGAGCAGTACTTC.

This clone was seen just once. The chain has TRBV13 and TRBJ2-2; D gene uncertain. Germline-derived CDR1 and CDR2 are PRHDT and FYEKMQ (reference sequence). The CDR3 is 12 residues long. V was clipped by 4 bases and J by 5 bases, with 5 bases between them. The CDR3 nucleotides are TGTGCCAGCAGCTCCCAAACCGGGGAGCTGTTTTTT. This gives the protein CASSSQTGELFF.

Written as DNA, the CDR3 is TGTGCCAGCAGCACCTGGACAGGGAACACCTTAGCCAAAAACATTCAGTACTTC. Translating gives CASSTWTGNTLAKNIQYF. The chain joins TRBV13 to TRBJ2-4; 8 bases map to TRBD1. This CDR3 is built from 18 residues. CDR1 PRHDT and CDR2 FYEKMQ come from the germline V gene (reference sequence). Trimming at V came to 5 bases and at J to 0 bases, leaving 12 bases not matched to a gene.

The chain couples TRBV5-6 to TRBJ2-6; D not resolved. The CDR3 contains 14 residues. CDR1 and CDR2 (germline): SGHDT, YYEEEE. V lost 4 bases and J 1 base, leaving 6 bases between the germline ends. For the CDR3, the DNA is TGTGCCAGCAGCGCCGGGTCTGGGGCCAACGTCCTGACTTTC. Translating it yields CASSAGSGANVLTF. The variable domain in full, with the rest retrieved from reference TRBV5-6 and TRBJ2-6, is DAGVTQSPTHLIKTRGQQVTLRCSPKSGHDTVSWYQQALGQGPQFIFQYYEEEERQRGNFPDRFSGHQFPNYSSELNVNALLLGDSALYLCASSAGSGANVLTFGAGSRLTVL.

This sequence joins TRBV4-2 and TRBJ2-3; 10 bases are a match to TRBD2. Trimming cost V 2 bases and J 3 bases; bases outside gene matches: 11. Germline CDR1 reads LGHNA; CDR2 reads YNFKEQ. The CDR3 spans 18 residues. CDR3 in amino acids: CASSQLNLAGGGTDTQYF. The CDR3 DNA is TGTGCCAGCAGCCAACTCAATTTAGCGGGGGGAGGAACAGATACGCAGTATTTT.

The genes are TRBV6-1 and TRBJ1-6; possible D gene TRBD1, 6 bases. This CDR3 is built from 15 residues. Germline V gene sequence: CDR1 MNHNS, CDR2 SASEGT. V gave up 7 bases and J gave up 5 bases, with 15 bases separating them. The CDR3 region is CASTHRGADNSPLHF. The CDR3, as DNA: TGTGCCAGCACGCACCGGGGGGCTGATAATTCACCCCTCCACTTT.